This T cell receptor (beta chain) was recorded in a study of cytomegalovirus exposure and HLA in healthy donors. With 60 Vbeta and 13 Jbeta primers, the PCR was carried out. Only in-frame clones appear in the TCRdb table, and some are missing; sequencing was by immunoSEQ multiplex PCR. The data hold 210,000 or so clones, with 77% observed a single time. Points from the study as a whole: It was about 180 TCR beta chains that were listed as cytomegalovirus-associated. In a later analysis, V- and J-gene trimming of beta chains associated with a DCLRE1C missense variant, replicated independently. Highly shared sequence variants in one cluster were likely a sequencing artifact.

This clone was seen more than once but under ten times. Its antigen is undetermined. This clonotype was sampled from a woman in her 30s in good health and CMV-seropositive. Sequencing was carried out using PBMCs.

CDR3 DNA sequence: TGTGCCAGCAGCTTAAATCCCAGGGTCGCGGAAGGCTACACCTTC. It yields the protein CASSLNPRVAEGYTF. This chain connects TRBV7-2 to TRBJ1-2; a weak D match, TRBD1 (5 bases). Germline V CDR1 and CDR2: SGHTA, FQGNSA. This CDR3 is built from 15 residues. The V end was cut by 2 bases, the J end by 8 bases, with 18 bases between. The full variable domain, rest sourced from reference TRBV7-2 and TRBJ1-2, is GAGVSQSPSNKVTEKGKDVELRCDPISGHTALYWYRQSLGQGLEFLIYFQGNSAPDKSGLPSDRFSAERTGGSVSTLTIQRTQQEDSAVYLCASSLNPRVAEGYTFGSGTRLTVV.